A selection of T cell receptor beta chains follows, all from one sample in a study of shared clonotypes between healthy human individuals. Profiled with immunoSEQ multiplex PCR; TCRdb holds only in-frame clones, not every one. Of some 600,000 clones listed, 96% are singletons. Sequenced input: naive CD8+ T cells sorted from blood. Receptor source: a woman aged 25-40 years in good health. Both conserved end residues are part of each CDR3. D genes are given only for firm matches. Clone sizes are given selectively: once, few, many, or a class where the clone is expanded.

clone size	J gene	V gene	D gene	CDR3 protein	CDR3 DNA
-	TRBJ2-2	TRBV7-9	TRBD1	CASSLDRAAGELFF	TGTGCCAGCAGCCTCGACAGGGCGGCCGGGGAGCTGTTTTTT
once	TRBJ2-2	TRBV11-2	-	CASSLVRGRGELFF	TGTGCCAGCAGCTTAGTTCGGGGGCGCGGGGAGCTGTTTTTT
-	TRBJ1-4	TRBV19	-	CASSYMAGAGEKLFF	TGTGCCAGTAGCTACATGGCGGGGGCGGGAGAAAAACTGTTTTTT
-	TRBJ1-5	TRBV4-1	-	CASSLAGAPVGSNQPQHF	TGCGCCAGCAGCCTAGCGGGGGCTCCAGTTGGTAGCAATCAGCCCCAGCATTTT
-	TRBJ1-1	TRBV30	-	CAWSVFWGTEAFF	TGTGCCTGGAGTGTCTTCTGGGGCACTGAAGCTTTCTTT
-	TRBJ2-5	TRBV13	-	CASVGGRRRETQYF	TGTGCCAGCGTGGGGGGACGGCGAAGGGAGACCCAGTACTTC
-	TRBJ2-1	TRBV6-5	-	CASSRTPPSYNEQFF	TGTGCCAGCAGTCGGACCCCACCCTCCTACAATGAGCAGTTCTTC
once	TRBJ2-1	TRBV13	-	CASSLGGERGGGQFF	TGTGCCAGCAGCCTCGGGGGCGAGAGAGGAGGCGGGCAGTTCTTC
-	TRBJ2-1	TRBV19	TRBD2	CASSISPGLAGGGEQFF	TGTGCCAGTAGTATCAGCCCGGGACTAGCGGGAGGCGGGGAGCAGTTCTTC
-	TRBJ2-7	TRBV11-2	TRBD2	CASSPGRLAGVGSEQYF	TGTGCCAGCAGCCCCGGGAGGCTAGCGGGAGTCGGGAGCGAGCAGTACTTC
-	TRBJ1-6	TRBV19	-	CASSIVAGDVSPLHF	TGTGCCAGTAGTATAGTGGCAGGGGATGTTTCACCCCTCCACTTT